Each of the 15 T cell receptor beta chains below was sequenced from the same sample in a study of T cells in Graves' hyperthyroidism and ophthalmopathy. The investigators amplified TCR beta CDR3 regions from RNA transcripts. HTBI primers were used for first-round RT-PCR of the TCR CDR3. In TCRdb, the multiplex PCR reads were re-called with MiXCR into one record per CDR3 protein. The profile shows hundreds of thousands of distinct CDR3 sequences, more than 12% of them singletons. The sequenced sample was blood. The receptors originated from a man aged 45-60 years with Graves' ophthalmopathy.

This clonotype was seen ten or more times. V and J are TRBV4-2 and TRBJ2-7; 9 bases are a match to TRBD2. The V and J ends lost 0 bases and 3 bases, in that order; junction bases with no gene match: 9. Germline CDR1 reads LGHNA; CDR2 reads YNFKEQ. CDR3 size: 17 residues. CDR3 nucleotide sequence: TGTGCCAGCAGCCAAGACTTAGCGGGAGTCTCTTTCTACGAGCAGTACTTC. It translates to CASSQDLAGVSFYEQYF.

V gene TRBV11-3 combines with J gene TRBJ2-6; D ambiguous. Germline V gene sequence: CDR1 SGHNT, CDR2 YENEEA. This CDR3 has 14 amino acids. V lost 0 bases, J lost 2 bases, and 2 bases lay in between. The CDR3 DNA reads TGTGCCAGCAGCTTAGATGCTGGGGCCAACGTCCTGACTTTC. Translating gives CASSLDAGANVLTF.

This clonotype was counted many times. The CDR3 DNA is TGTGCCAGCAGTTACCGGGAGTACAATGAGCAGTTCTTC. Translating it yields CASSYREYNEQFF. This rearrangement joins TRBV6-2 or TRBV6-3 to TRBJ2-1, with D tentatively TRBD2 (6 bases). The CDR3 is made up of 13 amino acids. Germline CDR1 reads MNHEY; CDR2 reads SVGEGT. Trimming pared 2 bases from V and 4 bases from J, leaving 6 bases between.

In its sample, this clonotype was seen many times. This chain uses TRBV2 with TRBJ1-4; TRBD1 matches at 10 bases. The germline gives CDR1 SNHLY, CDR2 FYNNEI. J gave up 3 bases and V 8 bases, and 6 bases lay outside the gene matches. The CDR3 has 15 amino acids. CDR3 in amino acids: CASLPGQGSNEKLFF. As DNA, the CDR3 is TGTGCCAGCCTACCGGGACAGGGGTCTAATGAAAAACTGTTTTTT.

The CDR3 region is CASSTRQGALQEQFF. In nucleotides, the CDR3 is TGTGCCAGCAGCACCAGACAGGGGGCCCTACAGGAGCAGTTCTTC. This sequence joins TRBV6-1 and TRBJ2-1; 10 bases are shared with TRBD1. The CDR3 extends over 15 amino acids. Losses at the gene ends were 6 bases for V and 10 bases for J; bases not matched to a gene: 12. Germline V gene lookup returns CDR1 MNHNS and CDR2 SASEGT.

This clonotype has at least ten counts. Compared with germline, one end of the junction differs, possibly owing to a read error. The chain recombines TRBV2 with TRBJ1-1; D remains unclear. CDR1 SNHLY and CDR2 FYNNEI come from the germline V gene. The CDR3 runs 11 residues. CDR3 nucleotide sequence: TGTGCCAGCGGTGAGAACACTGAAGCTTTCTTT. This translates into CASGENTEAFF. Combining the CDR3 with reference TRBV2 and TRBJ1-1 gives the whole variable domain EPEVTQTPSHQVTQMGQEVILRCVPISNHLYFYWYRQILGQKVEFLVSFYNNEISEKSEIFDDQFSVERPDGSNFTLKIRSTKLEDSAMYFCASGENTEAFFGQGTRLTVV.

The chain carries TRBV9 and TRBJ2-1, with 11 bases identical to TRBD2. Per the germline V gene, CDR1 is SGDLS and CDR2 is YYNGEE. Germline trimming cut 2 bases from V and 4 bases from J; bases unmatched to any gene: 8. CDR3 length: 17 amino acids. Written as DNA, the CDR3 is TGTGCCAGCAGCGTGCCTCAACTAGCGGGAGCGTACAATGAGCAGTTCTTC. It codes for CASSVPQLAGAYNEQFF.

This clonotype was seen only a few times. The rearrangement joins TRBV6-1 to TRBJ1-5; D perhaps matches TRBD1 (5 bases). The germline V gene has CDR1 MNHNS and CDR2 SASEGT. The V gene lost 2 bases and the J gene lost 5 bases, with 10 bases spanning the gap. This CDR3 spans 14 amino acids. The CDR3 loop reads CASSESGDYQPQHF. For the CDR3, the DNA is TGTGCCAGCAGTGAATCGGGGGACTATCAGCCCCAGCATTTT.

This clonotype has a count of ten or more. V and J are TRBV20-1 and TRBJ1-5, with a possible D match to TRBD1 (6 bases). This CDR3 comprises 13 residues. CDR1 and CDR2 (germline): DFQATT, SNEGSKA (reference sequence). V lost 6 bases, J lost 4 bases, and 13 bases lay in between. The CDR3 loop reads CSAGQGLNQPQHF. The CDR3 DNA is TGCAGTGCGGGTCAGGGGCTGAATCAGCCCCAGCATTTT.

The V gene is TRBV5-1, the J gene TRBJ1-1; D not resolved. CDR1 SGHRS and CDR2 YFSETQ come from the germline V gene. There are 13 residues in the CDR3. Trimming removed 0 bases at V and 11 bases at J, with 14 bases between. The DNA of the CDR3 is TGCGCCAGCAGCTTGGACCCCCTCGGTTTGGCTTTCTTT. This sequence encodes CASSLDPLGLAFF. The variable domain in full, with the rest retrieved from reference TRBV5-1 and TRBJ1-1, is KAGVTQTPRYLIKTRGQQVTLSCSPISGHRSVSWYQQTPGQGLQFLFEYFSETQRNKGNFPGRFSGRQFSNSRSEMNVSTLELGDSALYLCASSLDPLGLAFFGQGTRLTVV.

This clonotype has a count of ten or more. This rearrangement joins TRBV27 to TRBJ1-1; TRBD1 matches at 10 bases. Per the germline V gene, CDR1 is MNHEY and CDR2 is SMNVEV (reference sequence). This CDR3 has 14 residues. Losses at the gene ends were 8 bases for V and 1 base for J; bases not matched to a gene: 4. The CDR3 region is CASRRDRGNTEAFF. The CDR3 nucleotides read TGTGCCAGCCGCCGGGACAGGGGGAACACTGAAGCTTTCTTT.

This rearrangement joins TRBV30 to TRBJ2-4; unclear D gene. Germline CDR1 and CDR2: GTSNPN and SVGIG (reference sequence). Trimming removed 6 bases from V and 5 bases from J, with 26 bases in between. This CDR3 has 17 amino acids. The CDR3 protein is CACLIGPELARENIQYF. Here the CDR3 DNA reads TGTGCCTGCCTAATTGGTCCAGAGCTGGCACGGGAAAACATTCAGTACTTC. Using reference TRBV30 and TRBJ2-4 for the parts outside the CDR3, the full variable domain is SQTIHQWPATLVQPVGSPLSLECTVEGTSNPNLYWYRQAAGRGLQLLFYSVGIGQISSEVPQNLSASRPQDRQFILSSKKLLLSDSGFYLCACLIGPELARENIQYFGAGTRLSVL.

Remarks on this clonotype: Sequence at one end of the junction differs from germline and may be a read error. The V gene is TRBV20-1, the J gene TRBJ2-4, with 9 bases fitting TRBD2. Germline V gene sequence: CDR1 DFQATT, CDR2 SNEGSKA (reference sequence). CDR3 length: 15 residues. CDR3 nucleotides: TGCAGCGCTAGAGATAGCCCGGGACTAGCCTCCATTCAGTACTTC. Encoded protein: CSARDSPGLASIQYF.

This clonotype was counted at least ten times. The CDR3, as DNA: TGTGCCAGCAGCCAATGGGACGGTAACTATGGCTACACCTTC. Amino acids: CASSQWDGNYGYTF. The genes are TRBV3-1 and TRBJ1-2; a weak D match, TRBD1 (5 bases). Germline CDR1 is LGHDT and CDR2 is YNNKEL (reference sequence). V shed 2 bases and J shed 1 base, with 8 bases lying between them. The CDR3 totals 14 residues.

This clonotype was seen many times. The chain joins TRBV29-1 to TRBJ2-1, with 11 nucleotides matching TRBD2. The trim removed 0 bases at V and 5 bases at J, leaving 0 bases unmatched. Germline values: CDR1 SQVTM, CDR2 ANQGSEA. This CDR3 region has 14 residues. The CDR3 protein is CSVEEGLADNEQFF. DNA of the CDR3: TGCAGCGTTGAAGAGGGACTAGCGGACAATGAGCAGTTCTTC.